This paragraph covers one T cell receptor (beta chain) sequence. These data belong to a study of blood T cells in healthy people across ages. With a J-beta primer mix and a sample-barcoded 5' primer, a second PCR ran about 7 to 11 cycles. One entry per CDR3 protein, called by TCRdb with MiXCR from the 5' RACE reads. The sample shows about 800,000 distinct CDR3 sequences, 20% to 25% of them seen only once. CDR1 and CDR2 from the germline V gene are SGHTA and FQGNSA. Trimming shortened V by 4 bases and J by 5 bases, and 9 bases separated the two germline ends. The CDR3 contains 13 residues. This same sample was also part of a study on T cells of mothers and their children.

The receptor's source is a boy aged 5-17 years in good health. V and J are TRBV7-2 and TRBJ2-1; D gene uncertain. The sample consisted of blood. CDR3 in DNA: TGTGCCAGCAGCTCTAACCCGAACAATGAGCAGTTCTTC. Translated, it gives CASSSNPNNEQFF.